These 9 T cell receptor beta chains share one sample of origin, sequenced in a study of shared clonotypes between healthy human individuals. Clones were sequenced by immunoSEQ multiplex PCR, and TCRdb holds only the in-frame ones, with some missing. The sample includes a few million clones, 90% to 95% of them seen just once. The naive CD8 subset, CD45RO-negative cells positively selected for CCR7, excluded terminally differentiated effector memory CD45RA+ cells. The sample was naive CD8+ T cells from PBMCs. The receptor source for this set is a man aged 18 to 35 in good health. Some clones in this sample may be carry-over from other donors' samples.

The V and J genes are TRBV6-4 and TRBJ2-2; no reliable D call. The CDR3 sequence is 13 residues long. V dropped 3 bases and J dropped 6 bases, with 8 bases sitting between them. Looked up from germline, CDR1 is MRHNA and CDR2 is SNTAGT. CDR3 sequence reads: CASSEWVSGELFF. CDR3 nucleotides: TGTGCCAGCAGTGAATGGGTTTCCGGGGAGCTGTTTTTT.

The CDR3 DNA is TGTGCCAGCAGCTTTGGAGCCCCTGAAGCTTTCTTT. Protein: CASSFGAPEAFF. The genes are TRBV7-9 and TRBJ1-1; D gene ambiguous. The CDR3 is made up of 12 amino acids. The germline V gene has CDR1 SEHNR and CDR2 FQNEAQ (reference sequence). V was clipped by 3 bases and J by 6 bases, with 8 bases between them.

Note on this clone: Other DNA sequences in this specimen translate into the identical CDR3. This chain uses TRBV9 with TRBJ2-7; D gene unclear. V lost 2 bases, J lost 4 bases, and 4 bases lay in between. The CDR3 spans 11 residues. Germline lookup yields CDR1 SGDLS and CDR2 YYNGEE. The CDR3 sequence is CASSVGYEQYF. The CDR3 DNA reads TGTGCCAGCAGCGTTGGTTACGAGCAGTACTTC.

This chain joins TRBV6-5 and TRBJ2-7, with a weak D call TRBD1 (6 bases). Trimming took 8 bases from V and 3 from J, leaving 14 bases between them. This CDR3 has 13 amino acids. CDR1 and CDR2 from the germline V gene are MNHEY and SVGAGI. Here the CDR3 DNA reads TGTGCCAGCGGGGTCTTACAGGGCTACGAGCAGTACTTC. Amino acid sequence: CASGVLQGYEQYF.

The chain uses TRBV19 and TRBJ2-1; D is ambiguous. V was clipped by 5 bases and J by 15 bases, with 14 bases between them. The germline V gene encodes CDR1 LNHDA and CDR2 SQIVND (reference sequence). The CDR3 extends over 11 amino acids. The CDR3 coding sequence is TGTGCCAGTAGTGGTAGGGCGTCTGCGTTCTTC. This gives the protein CASSGRASAFF. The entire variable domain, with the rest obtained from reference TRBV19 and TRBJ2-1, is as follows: DGGITQSPKYLFRKEGQNVTLSCEQNLNHDAMYWYRQDPGQGLRLIYYSQIVNDFQKGDIAEGYSVSREKKESFPLTVTSAQKNPTAFYLCASSGRASAFFGPGTRLTVL.

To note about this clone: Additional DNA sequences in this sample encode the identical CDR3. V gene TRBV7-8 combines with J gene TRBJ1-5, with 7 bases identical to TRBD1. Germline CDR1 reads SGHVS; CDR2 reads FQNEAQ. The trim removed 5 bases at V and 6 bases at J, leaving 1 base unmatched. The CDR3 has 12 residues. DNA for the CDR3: TGTGCCAGCAGCCCAGGGGGTCAGCCCCAGCATTTT. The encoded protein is CASSPGGQPQHF.

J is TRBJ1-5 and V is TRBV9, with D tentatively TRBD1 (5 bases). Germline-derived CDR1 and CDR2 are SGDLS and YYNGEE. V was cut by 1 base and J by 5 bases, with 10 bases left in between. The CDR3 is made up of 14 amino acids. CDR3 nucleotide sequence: TGTGCCAGCAGCGTACAGGGAAAGGATCAGCCCCAGCATTTT. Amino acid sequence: CASSVQGKDQPQHF.

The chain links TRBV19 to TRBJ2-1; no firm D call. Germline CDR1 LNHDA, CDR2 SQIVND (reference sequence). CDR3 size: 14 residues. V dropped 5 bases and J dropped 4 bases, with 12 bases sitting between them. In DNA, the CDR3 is TGTGCCAGTAGTCCGCAAACAGTATACAATGAGCAGTTCTTC. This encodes CASSPQTVYNEQFF.

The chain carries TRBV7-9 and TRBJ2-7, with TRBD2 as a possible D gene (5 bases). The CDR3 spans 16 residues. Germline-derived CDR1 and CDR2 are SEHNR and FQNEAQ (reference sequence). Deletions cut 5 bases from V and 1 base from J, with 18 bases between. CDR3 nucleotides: TGTGCCAGCAGCGAGCTGGACCCTAGGAGGTCCTACGAGCAGTACTTC. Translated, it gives CASSELDPRRSYEQYF.